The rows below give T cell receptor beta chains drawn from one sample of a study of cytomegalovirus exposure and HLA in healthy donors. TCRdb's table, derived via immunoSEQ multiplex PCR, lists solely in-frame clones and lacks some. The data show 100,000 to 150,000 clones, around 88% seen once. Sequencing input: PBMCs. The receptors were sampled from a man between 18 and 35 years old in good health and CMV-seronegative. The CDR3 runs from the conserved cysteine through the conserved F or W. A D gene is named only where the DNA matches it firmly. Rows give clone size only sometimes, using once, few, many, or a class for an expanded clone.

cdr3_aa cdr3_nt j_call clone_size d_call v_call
CASSVGQGALQETQYF TGCGCCAGCAGTGTCGGACAGGGGGCCCTCCAAGAGACCCAGTACTTC TRBJ2-5 NA TRBD1 TRBV10-1
CASSRLDREGNEQFF TGTGCCAGCAGTCGTCTTGACAGGGAAGGCAATGAGCAGTTCTTC TRBJ2-1 NA TRBD1 TRBV2
CASSLFGGRDTQYF TGTGCCAGCAGCTTGTTCGGGGGGCGAGATACGCAGTATTTT TRBJ2-3 NA NA TRBV5-4
CASSEGASYNSPLHF TGTGCCAGCAGCGAGGGGGCCTCCTATAATTCACCCCTCCACTTT TRBJ1-6 once TRBD1 TRBV7-2
CASSARALGYTF TGTGCCAGCAGTGCCAGGGCCCTTGGCTACACCTTC TRBJ1-2 NA NA TRBV28
CASSISRDSSSYEQYF TGTGCCAGTAGTATAAGTCGGGACTCAAGCTCCTACGAGCAGTACTTC TRBJ2-7 NA NA TRBV19
CASSFMGLGVYNEQFF TGTGCCAGCAGTTTCATGGGACTAGGAGTATACAATGAGCAGTTCTTC TRBJ2-1 NA TRBD2 TRBV27
CASSPNPRGNGEAFF TGTGCCAGCAGCCCAAATCCAAGGGGTAATGGTGAAGCTTTCTTT TRBJ1-1 NA NA TRBV5-4
CAWSVPGGYGNTIYF TGTGCCTGGAGTGTTCCCGGGGGTTATGGAAACACCATATATTTT TRBJ1-3 NA NA TRBV30
CASSLGTGTSGSNTGELFF TGCGCCAGCAGCTTGGGGACCGGGACTAGCGGGTCGAACACCGGGGAGCTGTTTTTT TRBJ2-2 once TRBD2 TRBV5-1
CASAAGTGGYEQYF TGTGCCAGCGCTGCCGGGACAGGGGGCTACGAGCAGTACTTC TRBJ2-7 few TRBD1 TRBV5-4
CASSQGADKNTEAFF TGTGCCAGCAGCCAAGGGGCAGACAAGAACACTGAAGCTTTCTTT TRBJ1-1 NA NA TRBV14
CASSPSGQGSRGETQYF TGTGCCAGCAGCCCAAGCGGGCAGGGTTCCCGAGGGGAGACCCAGTACTTC TRBJ2-5 NA NA TRBV13
CASSLATGLVAGELFF TGTGCCAGCAGCTTAGCTACCGGGTTAGTGGCCGGGGAGCTGTTTTTT TRBJ2-2 NA NA TRBV7-9
CASSLFRSQPETQYF TGTGCCAGCAGCTTATTTCGGTCGCAACCAGAGACCCAGTACTTC TRBJ2-5 NA NA TRBV7-9
CASTGREGSNEKLFF TGTGCCAGCACCGGGCGGGAAGGCTCTAATGAAAAACTGTTTTTT TRBJ1-4 NA NA TRBV6-1
CASRAEGSSGNTIYF TGTGCCAGCCGGGCCGAGGGAAGCTCTGGAAACACCATATATTTT TRBJ1-3 NA NA TRBV2
CASSVGREGTEAFF TGTGCCAGCAGCGTTGGGAGGGAGGGGACTGAAGCTTTCTTT TRBJ1-1 NA NA TRBV5-4
CSVEPEGVYEQYF TGCAGCGTTGAACCCGAAGGGGTCTACGAGCAGTACTTC TRBJ2-7 NA NA TRBV29-1
CASSFTPPGLGGETQYF TGCGCCAGCAGCTTTACCCCGCCGGGACTAGGGGGAGAGACCCAGTACTTC TRBJ2-5 NA TRBD2 TRBV5-1
CASSLLAGGRETQYF TGCGCCAGCAGCTTACTAGCGGGAGGACGAGAGACCCAGTACTTC TRBJ2-5 once TRBD2 TRBV5-1
CASSRTGGSDTEAFF TGTGCCAGCAGTCGGACAGGGGGAAGTGACACTGAAGCTTTCTTT TRBJ1-1 NA TRBD1 TRBV7-8
CASSPSQGTFYEQYF TGTGCCAGCAGCCCCTCACAGGGGACTTTCTACGAGCAGTACTTC TRBJ2-7 NA NA TRBV5-4
CASSSTGYTEAFF TGTGCCAGCAGCTCTACAGGGTACACTGAAGCTTTCTTT TRBJ1-1 NA NA TRBV7-9
CASSRRRGLAGPIWEQYF TGCGCCAGCAGCCGACGCCGGGGACTAGCGGGACCCATATGGGAGCAGTACTTC TRBJ2-7 NA TRBD2 TRBV4-1
CATSDGGTGAGFYGYTF TGTGCCACCAGCGATGGCGGGACAGGGGCTGGTTTCTATGGCTACACCTTC TRBJ1-2 NA TRBD1 TRBV15
CASSYSPTSGANVLTF TGTGCCAGCAGTTACAGCCCGACTTCTGGGGCCAACGTCCTGACTTTC TRBJ2-6 NA NA TRBV6-5
CAATQSGTGGTEAFF TGCGCCGCCACACAATCCGGGACAGGGGGCACTGAAGCTTTCTTT TRBJ1-1 NA TRBD1 TRBV10-2
CASSEKGWGTSTDTQYF TGTGCCAGCAGTGAAAAGGGTTGGGGGACTAGCACAGATACGCAGTATTTT TRBJ2-3 NA NA TRBV6-1
CASSLVGMGGRTGAYEQYF TGTGCCAGCAGCTTAGTGGGTATGGGCGGGAGGACGGGGGCCTACGAGCAGTACTTC TRBJ2-7 NA TRBD2 TRBV11-2
CTSSQGLPPHYEQYF TGCACCAGCAGCCAGGGGCTTCCCCCCCATTACGAGCAGTACTTC TRBJ2-7 NA NA TRBV1
CASSQDRGGGFQETQYF TGCGCCAGCAGCCAAGATAGGGGCGGGGGGTTTCAAGAGACCCAGTACTTC TRBJ2-5 NA TRBD2 TRBV4-1
CAWSPDRNTEAFF TGTGCCTGGAGTCCCGACAGGAACACTGAAGCTTTCTTT TRBJ1-1 NA NA TRBV30
CASSLGSGRIYEQYF TGTGCCAGCAGTTTAGGGAGCGGGAGGATCTACGAGCAGTACTTC TRBJ2-7 NA TRBD2 TRBV27
CASSIGLTTSTDTQYF TGTGCCAGTAGTATAGGGCTAACTACTAGCACAGATACGCAGTATTTT TRBJ2-3 once NA TRBV19
CASSGGGAETQYF TGTGCCAGCAGTGGTGGAGGGGCAGAGACCCAGTACTTC TRBJ2-5 NA NA TRBV2
CACPVNGYTF TGTGCCTGTCCGGTGAATGGCTACACCTTC TRBJ1-2 NA NA TRBV30
CASLGLADFETQYF TGTGCCAGCCTAGGGCTAGCTGACTTCGAGACCCAGTACTTC TRBJ2-5 NA NA TRBV2
CASSQDPGQGSDTQYF TGTGCCAGCAGCCAAGATCCCGGACAGGGGTCAGATACGCAGTATTTT TRBJ2-3 NA TRBD1 TRBV4-2
CASSLEVTGGRSYEQYF TGCGCCAGCAGCTTGGAGGTGACAGGGGGCCGCTCCTACGAGCAGTACTTC TRBJ2-7 NA TRBD1 TRBV5-1
CASSNSGNTIYF TGTGCCAGCAGCAACAGTGGAAACACCATATATTTT TRBJ1-3 once NA TRBV6-5
CASSFRGTGELFF TGTGCCAGCAGCTTCAGGGGCACCGGGGAGCTGTTTTTT TRBJ2-2 NA NA TRBV27
CASSLGQVWTGELFF TGTGCCAGCAGCTTGGGACAGGTTTGGACCGGGGAGCTGTTTTTT TRBJ2-2 NA NA TRBV5-6
CASSFYGFAQQETQYF TGTGCCAGCAGCTTTTACGGTTTCGCCCAACAAGAGACCCAGTACTTC TRBJ2-5 NA NA TRBV11-2
CASRPPAGATYEQYF TGTGCCAGCAGGCCCCCGGCAGGGGCGACCTACGAGCAGTACTTC TRBJ2-7 NA NA TRBV2
CASSYSGQADYEQYF TGTGCCAGCAGTTACTCGGGACAGGCAGACTACGAGCAGTACTTC TRBJ2-7 once TRBD1 TRBV6-5
CASSLRTGDDNEQFF TGTGCCAGCAGCTTGCGGACAGGGGATGACAATGAGCAGTTCTTC TRBJ2-1 once TRBD1 TRBV5-6
CAISPSVAGTADTQYF TGTGCCATCAGTCCATCCGTTGCCGGGACTGCAGATACGCAGTATTTT TRBJ2-3 NA NA TRBV10-3
CASSARQGASYEQYF TGTGCCAGCAGTGCCAGACAGGGGGCCTCCTACGAGCAGTACTTC TRBJ2-7 few TRBD1 TRBV2
CASSYSRGESYGYTF TGTGCCAGCAGTTACTCCAGGGGGGAGAGCTATGGCTACACCTTC TRBJ1-2 NA TRBD1 TRBV6-6
CASSLKEGQGAYEQYF TGTGCCAGCAGTCTAAAGGAGGGACAGGGAGCCTACGAGCAGTACTTC TRBJ2-7 NA NA TRBV21-1
CASSGSQVPLSYGYTF TGTGCCAGCAGCGGATCACAGGTACCCCTTAGCTATGGCTACACCTTC TRBJ1-2 NA NA TRBV5-6
CATVPGLAGLPTDTQYF TGTGCCACCGTACCGGGACTAGCGGGCCTCCCCACAGATACGCAGTATTTT TRBJ2-3 NA TRBD2 TRBV10-3
CASSLQGGSNEKLFF TGTGCCAGCAGCTTGCAGGGGGGCTCAAATGAAAAACTGTTTTTT TRBJ1-4 NA TRBD1 TRBV5-4